This T cell receptor beta chain stems from a study of blood T cell repertoires in COVID-19. Study summary: The United States, Italy and Spain were the sources of the acute and convalescent COVID-19 samples. PBMCs, B-cell-depleted T cells, or T cells provided the cDNA or gDNA that made up the material.

The CDR3 has 13 amino acids. V dropped 4 bases and J dropped 8; count of bases not matched to a gene: 6. Germline lookup yields CDR1 SGHRS and CDR2 YFSETQ. Per the original methods: Amplification from reference gene primers served as the basis for estimated nucleated cell counts. Libraries were prepared by immunoSEQ multiplex PCR; TCRdb keeps only in-frame clonotypes and omits some of them. V, J and clone size were drawn from that table, and D and trimming were deduced from the DNA. Among some 79,000 clones listed, roughly 89% were seen once. The genes are TRBV5-1 and TRBJ2-4, with 7 bases lining up with TRBD2. The sequenced material came from peripheral blood. The receptor was isolated from an older man with active or convalescent COVID-19. The CDR3 spells CASSPGGGDIQYF. The CDR3 bases are TGCGCCAGCAGCCCCGGCGGGGGAGACATTCAGTACTTC.